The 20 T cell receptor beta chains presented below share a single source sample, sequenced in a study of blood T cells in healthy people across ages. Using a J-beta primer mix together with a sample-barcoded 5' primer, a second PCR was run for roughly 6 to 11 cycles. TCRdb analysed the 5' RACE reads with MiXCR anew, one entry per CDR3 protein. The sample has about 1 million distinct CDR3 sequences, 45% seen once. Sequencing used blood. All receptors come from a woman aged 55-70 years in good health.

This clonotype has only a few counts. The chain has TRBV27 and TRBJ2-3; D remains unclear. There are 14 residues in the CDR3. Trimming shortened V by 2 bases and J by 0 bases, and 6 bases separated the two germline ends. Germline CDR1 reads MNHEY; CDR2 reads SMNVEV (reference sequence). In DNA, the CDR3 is TGTGCCAGCAGTTTACACCCTAGCACAGATACGCAGTATTTT. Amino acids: CASSLHPSTDTQYF.

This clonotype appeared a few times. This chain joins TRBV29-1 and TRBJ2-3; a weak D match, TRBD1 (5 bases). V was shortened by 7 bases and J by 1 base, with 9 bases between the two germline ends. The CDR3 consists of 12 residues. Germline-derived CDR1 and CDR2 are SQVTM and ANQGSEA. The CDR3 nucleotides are TGCAGCGAGATGACAGGCACAGATACGCAGTATTTT. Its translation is CSEMTGTDTQYF.

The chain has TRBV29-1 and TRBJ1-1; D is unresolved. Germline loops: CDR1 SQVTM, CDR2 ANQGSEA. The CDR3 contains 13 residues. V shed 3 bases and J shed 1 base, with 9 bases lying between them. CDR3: CSVEITANTEAFF. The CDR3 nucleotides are TGCAGCGTTGAGATTACAGCGAACACTGAAGCTTTCTTT.

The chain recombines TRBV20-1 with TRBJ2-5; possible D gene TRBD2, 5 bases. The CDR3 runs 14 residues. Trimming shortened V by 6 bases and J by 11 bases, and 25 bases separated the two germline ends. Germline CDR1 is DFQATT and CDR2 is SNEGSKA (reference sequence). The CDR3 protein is CSATPTPGGGEQYF. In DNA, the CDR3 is TGCAGTGCCACGCCGACCCCGGGTGGTGGGGAGCAGTACTTC.

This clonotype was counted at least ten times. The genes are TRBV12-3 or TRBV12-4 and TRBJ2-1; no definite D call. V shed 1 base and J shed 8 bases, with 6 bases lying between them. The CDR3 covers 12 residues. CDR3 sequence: CASSLVRDEQFF. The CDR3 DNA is TGTGCCAGCAGTTTAGTCCGGGATGAGCAGTTCTTC.

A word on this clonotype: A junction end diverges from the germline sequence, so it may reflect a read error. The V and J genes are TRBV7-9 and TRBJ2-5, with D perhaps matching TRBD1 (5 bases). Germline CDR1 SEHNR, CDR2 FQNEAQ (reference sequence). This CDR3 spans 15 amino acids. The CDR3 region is CANSLAGILQETQYF. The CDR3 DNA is TGTGCCAACAGCTTAGCAGGGATATTACAGGAGACCCAGTACTTC.

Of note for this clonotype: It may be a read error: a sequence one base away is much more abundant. The CDR3 region has the DNA TGTGTCAGCAGCCCAGGGAGTTGGAGCTCCTACGAGCAGTACTTC. Amino acid sequence: CVSSPGSWSSYEQYF. The rearrangement links TRBV9 to TRBJ2-7; D could derive from TRBD1 or TRBD2 (5 bases each). The CDR3 runs to 15 residues. Germline V lookup: CDR1 SGDLS, CDR2 YYNGEE.

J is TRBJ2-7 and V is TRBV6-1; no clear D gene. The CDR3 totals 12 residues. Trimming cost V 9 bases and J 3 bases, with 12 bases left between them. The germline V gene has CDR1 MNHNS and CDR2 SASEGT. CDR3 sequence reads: CASGEILYEQYF. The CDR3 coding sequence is TGTGCCAGTGGAGAGATTCTCTACGAGCAGTACTTC.

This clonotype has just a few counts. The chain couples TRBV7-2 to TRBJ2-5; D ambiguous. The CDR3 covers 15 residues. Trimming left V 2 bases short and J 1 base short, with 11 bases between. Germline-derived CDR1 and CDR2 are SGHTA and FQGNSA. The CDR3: CASSLIVFRQETQYF. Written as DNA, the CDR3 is TGTGCCAGCAGCTTAATTGTCTTTCGCCAAGAGACCCAGTACTTC.

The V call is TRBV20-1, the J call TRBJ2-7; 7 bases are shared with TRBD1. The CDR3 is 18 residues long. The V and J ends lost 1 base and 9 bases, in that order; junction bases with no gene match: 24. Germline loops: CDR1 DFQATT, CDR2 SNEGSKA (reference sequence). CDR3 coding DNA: TGCAGTGCTAGAGTCCACGTCCGGGACAGCGACCGACAAGGGTGGCAGTACTTC. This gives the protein CSARVHVRDSDRQGWQYF.

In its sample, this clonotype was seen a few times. The CDR3 DNA sequence: TGTGCCAGCAGTAAGACTAGGCACGAGCAGTACTTC. Encoded protein: CASSKTRHEQYF. This chain joins TRBV6-2 or TRBV6-3 and TRBJ2-7; tentatively, D is TRBD2 (6 bases). The CDR3 loop spans 12 amino acids. With 5 bases removed from V and 5 bases from J, the gap between germline ends came to 10 bases. Germline lookup yields CDR1 MNHEY and CDR2 SVGEGT.

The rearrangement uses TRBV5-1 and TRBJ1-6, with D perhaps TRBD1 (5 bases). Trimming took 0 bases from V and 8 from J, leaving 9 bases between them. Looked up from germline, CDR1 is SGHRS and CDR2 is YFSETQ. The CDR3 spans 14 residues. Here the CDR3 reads CASSLETDHSPLHF. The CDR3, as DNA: TGCGCCAGCAGCTTGGAGACAGACCATTCACCCCTCCACTTT.

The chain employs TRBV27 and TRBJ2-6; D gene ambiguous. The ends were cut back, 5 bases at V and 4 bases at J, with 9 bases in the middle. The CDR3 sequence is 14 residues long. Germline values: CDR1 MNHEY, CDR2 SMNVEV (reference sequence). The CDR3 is CASSVDAGANVLTF. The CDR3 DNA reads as TGTGCCAGCAGTGTGGACGCGGGGGCCAACGTCCTGACTTTC.

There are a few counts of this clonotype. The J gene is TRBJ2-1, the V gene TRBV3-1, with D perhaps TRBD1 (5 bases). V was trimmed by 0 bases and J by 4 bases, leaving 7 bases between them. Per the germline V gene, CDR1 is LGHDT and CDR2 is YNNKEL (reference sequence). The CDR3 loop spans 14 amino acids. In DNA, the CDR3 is TGTGCCAGCAGCCAAGAAGCAGGGTACAATGAGCAGTTCTTC. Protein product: CASSQEAGYNEQFF.

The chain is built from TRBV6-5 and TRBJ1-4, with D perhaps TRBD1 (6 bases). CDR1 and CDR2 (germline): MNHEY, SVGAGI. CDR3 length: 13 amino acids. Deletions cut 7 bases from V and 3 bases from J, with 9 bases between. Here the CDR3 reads CASTDRPNEKLFF. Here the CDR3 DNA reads TGTGCCAGCACAGACAGGCCTAATGAAAAACTGTTTTTT.

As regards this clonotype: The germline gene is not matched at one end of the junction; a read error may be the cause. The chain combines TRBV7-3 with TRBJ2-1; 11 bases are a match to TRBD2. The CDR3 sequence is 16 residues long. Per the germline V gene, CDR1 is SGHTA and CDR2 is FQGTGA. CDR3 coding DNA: TGTGCCAGCAGCCCCGGACTAGCGGGTCCCTACAATGAGCGGTTCTTC. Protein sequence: CASSPGLAGPYNERFF.

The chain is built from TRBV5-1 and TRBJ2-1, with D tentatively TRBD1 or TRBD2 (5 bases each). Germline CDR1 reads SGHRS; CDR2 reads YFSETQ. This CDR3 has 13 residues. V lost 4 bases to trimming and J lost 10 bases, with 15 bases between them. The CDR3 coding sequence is TGCGCCAGCAGCCCGGTCCGGGGCAACGAGCAGTTCTTC. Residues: CASSPVRGNEQFF.

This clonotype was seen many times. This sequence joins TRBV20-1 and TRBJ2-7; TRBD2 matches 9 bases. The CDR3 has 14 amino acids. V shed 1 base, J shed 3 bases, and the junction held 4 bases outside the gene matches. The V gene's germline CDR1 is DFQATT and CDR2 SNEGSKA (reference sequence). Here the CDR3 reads CSARVGGRDYEQYF. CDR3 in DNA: TGCAGTGCTAGAGTTGGCGGGAGGGACTACGAGCAGTACTTC.

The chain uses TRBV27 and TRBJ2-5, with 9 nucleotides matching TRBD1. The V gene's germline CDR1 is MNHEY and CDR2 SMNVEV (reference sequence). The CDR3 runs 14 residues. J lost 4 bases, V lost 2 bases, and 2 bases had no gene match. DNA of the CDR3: TGTGCCAGCAGTTTAAGGGGACAGGGAGAGACCCAGTACTTC. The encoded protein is CASSLRGQGETQYF.

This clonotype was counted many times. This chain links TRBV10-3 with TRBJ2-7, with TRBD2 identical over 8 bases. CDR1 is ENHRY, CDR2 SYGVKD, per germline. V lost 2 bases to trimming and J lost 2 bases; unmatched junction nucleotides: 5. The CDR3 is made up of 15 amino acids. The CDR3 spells CAISEMGLGAYEQYF. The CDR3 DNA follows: TGTGCCATCAGTGAGATGGGACTAGGTGCCTACGAGCAGTACTTC.